The clone carrying this T cell receptor (beta chain) came up a few times. Its target is unknown. RNA was extracted and reverse transcribed into cDNA as the sequencing template. Libraries were prepared by immunoSEQ multiplex PCR; TCRdb keeps only in-frame clonotypes and omits some of them. In the table there are roughly 150,000 clones, about 54% of which are singletons. The data belong to a study of CD8+ T cells in alopecia areata. Sorted out of PBMCs were CD4+ T cells and CD8+ T cells. Losses at the gene ends were 0 bases for V and 3 bases for J; bases not matched to a gene: 2. The CDR3 runs 15 residues. The V gene's germline CDR1 is SGHVS and CDR2 FNYEAQ. Findings of the study overall: Greater clonality was observed in lesional scalp samples, especially alopecia totalis/universalis, versus normal scalp.

The sequenced sample consisted of CD4+ T cells sorted from blood. This chain uses TRBV7-6 with TRBJ2-1; TRBD2 matches at 7 bases. This TCR was sampled from a human donor in good health. CDR3 bases: TGTGCCAGCAGCTTAGCGGCTAGCGGCTACAATGAGCAGTTCTTC. Protein: CASSLAASGYNEQFF. Looking up the rest from reference TRBV7-6 and TRBJ2-1 gives the full variable domain: GAGVSQSPRYKVTKRGQDVALRCDPISGHVSLYWYRQALGQGPEFLTYFNYEAQQDKSGLPNDRFSAERPEGSISTLTIQRTEQRDSAMYRCASSLAASGYNEQFFGPGTRLTVL.